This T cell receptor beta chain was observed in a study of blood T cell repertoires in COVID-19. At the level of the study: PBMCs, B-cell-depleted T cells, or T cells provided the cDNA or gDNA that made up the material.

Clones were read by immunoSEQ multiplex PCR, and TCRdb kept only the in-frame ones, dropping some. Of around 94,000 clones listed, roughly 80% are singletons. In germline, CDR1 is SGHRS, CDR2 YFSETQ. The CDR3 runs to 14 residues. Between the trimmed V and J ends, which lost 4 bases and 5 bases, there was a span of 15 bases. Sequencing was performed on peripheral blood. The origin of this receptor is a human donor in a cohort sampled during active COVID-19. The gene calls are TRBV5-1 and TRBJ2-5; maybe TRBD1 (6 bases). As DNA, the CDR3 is TGCGCCAGCAGCGATTCAGGGGTTGGGGAGACCCAGTACTTC. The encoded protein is CASSDSGVGETQYF.